This TCR beta chain was profiled in a study of a mutant IDH1 vaccine in newly diagnosed glioma. Study-level background: Most had both radiotherapy and temozolomide beforehand; others had only one.

As for time point: baseline, week 1 (first vaccination visit). Treatment meaning: pre-vaccination baseline after standard-of-care therapy. Tumors from donors were new WHO grade 3 or 4 IDH1-mutant astrocytomas with ATRX loss. Method: immunoSEQ multiplex PCR; TCRdb's copy keeps in-frame clones and lacks some. The table lists 85,000 to 100,000 clones, about four fifths of them singletons. The CDR3 has 15 residues. Germline lookup yields CDR1 SGHTA and CDR2 FQGNSA. V lost 5 bases, J lost 4 bases, and 18 bases lay in between. Points from the study as a whole: Researchers report vaccine-induced immune responses in more than 90% of patients. Changes in top peripheral clonotypes did not appear linked to pseudoprogression.

Of note for this clone: Antigen specificity is unknown.

The sequence was obtained from a woman between 45 and 65 years old with glioma. The chain combines TRBV7-2 with TRBJ2-7; D remains unclear. Sequencing used PBMCs, obtained from a glioma patient treated with radiotherapy, temozolomide or both. The CDR3: CASSPSPSMGYEQYF. The CDR3 nucleotides read TGTGCCAGCAGCCCTTCGCCCTCCATGGGGTACGAGCAGTACTTC.